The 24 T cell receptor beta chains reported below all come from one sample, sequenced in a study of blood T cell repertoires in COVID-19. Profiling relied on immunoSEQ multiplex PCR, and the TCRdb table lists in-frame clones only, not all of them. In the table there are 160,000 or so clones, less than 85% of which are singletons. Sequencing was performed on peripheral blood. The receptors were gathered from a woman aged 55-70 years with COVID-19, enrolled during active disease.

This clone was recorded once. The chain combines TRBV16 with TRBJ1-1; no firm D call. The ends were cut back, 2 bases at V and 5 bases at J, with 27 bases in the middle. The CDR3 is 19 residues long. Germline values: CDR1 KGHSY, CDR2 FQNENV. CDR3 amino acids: CASSQTKAASLPLWTEAFF. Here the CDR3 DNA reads TGTGCCAGCAGCCAAACTAAAGCGGCCAGCCTACCCCTGTGGACTGAAGCTTTCTTT.

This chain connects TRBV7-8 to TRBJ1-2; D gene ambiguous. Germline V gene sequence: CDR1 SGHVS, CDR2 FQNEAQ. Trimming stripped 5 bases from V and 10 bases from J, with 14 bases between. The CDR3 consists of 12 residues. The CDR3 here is CASSLLAGSYTF. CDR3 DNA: TGTGCCAGCAGCCTACTTGCGGGGTCCTACACCTTC.

This CDR3 reads CASTPGITGELFF. CDR3 DNA sequence: TGTGCCAGCACCCCGGGGATTACCGGGGAGCTGTTTTTT. The chain employs TRBV28 and TRBJ2-2; TRBD2 might be the D (5 bases). The CDR3 totals 13 residues. V dropped 7 bases and J dropped 5 bases, with 11 bases sitting between them. The germline V gene has CDR1 MDHEN and CDR2 SYDVKM.

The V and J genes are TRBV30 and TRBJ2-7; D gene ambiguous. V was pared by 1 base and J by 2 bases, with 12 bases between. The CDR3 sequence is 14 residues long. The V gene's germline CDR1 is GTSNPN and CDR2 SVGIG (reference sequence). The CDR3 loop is CAWSAPPRTYEQYF. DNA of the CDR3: TGTGCCTGGAGTGCCCCCCCGCGGACCTACGAGCAGTACTTC.

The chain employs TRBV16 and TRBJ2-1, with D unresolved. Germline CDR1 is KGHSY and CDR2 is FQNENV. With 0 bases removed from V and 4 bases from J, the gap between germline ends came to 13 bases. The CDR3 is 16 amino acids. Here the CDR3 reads CASSQSSSVDYNEQFF. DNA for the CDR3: TGTGCCAGCAGCCAATCTTCCAGCGTAGATTACAATGAGCAGTTCTTC.

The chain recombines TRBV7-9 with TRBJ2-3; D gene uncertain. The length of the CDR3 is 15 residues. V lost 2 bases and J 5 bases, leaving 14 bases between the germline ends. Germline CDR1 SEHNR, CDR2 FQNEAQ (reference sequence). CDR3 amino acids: CASSLWLAVVDTQYF. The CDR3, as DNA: TGTGCCAGCAGCTTATGGCTCGCGGTGGTAGATACGCAGTATTTT. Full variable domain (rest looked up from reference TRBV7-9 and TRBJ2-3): DTGVSQNPRHKITKRGQNVTFRCDPISEHNRLYWYRQTLGQGPEFLTYFQNEAQLEKSRLLSDRFSAERPKGSFSTLEIQRTEQGDSAMYLCASSLWLAVVDTQYFGPGTRLTVL.

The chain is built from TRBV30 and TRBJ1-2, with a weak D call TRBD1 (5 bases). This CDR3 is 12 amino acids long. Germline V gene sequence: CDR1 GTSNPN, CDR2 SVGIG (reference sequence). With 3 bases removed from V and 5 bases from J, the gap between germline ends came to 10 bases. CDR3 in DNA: TGTGCCTGGAGCGTAGGGACTTATGGCTACACCTTC. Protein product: CAWSVGTYGYTF.

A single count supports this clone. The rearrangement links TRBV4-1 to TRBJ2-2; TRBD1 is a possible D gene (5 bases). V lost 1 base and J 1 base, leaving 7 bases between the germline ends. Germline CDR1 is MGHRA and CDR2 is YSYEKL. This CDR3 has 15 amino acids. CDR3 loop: CASSQVRGNTGELFF. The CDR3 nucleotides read TGCGCCAGCAGCCAAGTAAGGGGGAACACCGGGGAGCTGTTTTTT.

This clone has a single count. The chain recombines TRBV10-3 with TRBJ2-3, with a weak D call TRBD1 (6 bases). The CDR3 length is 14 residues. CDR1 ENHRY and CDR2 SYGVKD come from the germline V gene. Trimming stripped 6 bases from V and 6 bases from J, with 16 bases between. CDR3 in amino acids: CAIRAGQGMDTQYF. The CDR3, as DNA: TGTGCCATCAGGGCCGGGCAGGGGATGGATACGCAGTATTTT.

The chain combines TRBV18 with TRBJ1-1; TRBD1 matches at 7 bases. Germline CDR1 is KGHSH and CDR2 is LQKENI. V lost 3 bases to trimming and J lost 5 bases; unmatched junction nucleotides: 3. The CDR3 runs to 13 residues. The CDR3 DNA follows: TGTGCCAGCTCACCTACGGGACAGACTGAAGCTTTCTTT. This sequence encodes CASSPTGQTEAFF.

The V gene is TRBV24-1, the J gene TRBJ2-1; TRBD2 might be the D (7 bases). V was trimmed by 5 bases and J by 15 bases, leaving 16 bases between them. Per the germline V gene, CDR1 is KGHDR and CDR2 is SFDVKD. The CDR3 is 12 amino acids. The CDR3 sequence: CATSGGGWNWFF. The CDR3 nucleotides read TGTGCCACCAGTGGGGGGGGCTGGAACTGGTTCTTC.

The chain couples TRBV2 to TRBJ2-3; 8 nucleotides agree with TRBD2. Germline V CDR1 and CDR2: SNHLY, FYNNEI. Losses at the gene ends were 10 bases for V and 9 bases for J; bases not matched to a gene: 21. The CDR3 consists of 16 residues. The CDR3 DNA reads TGTGCCACCGGGAAACCGGGACTAGAGCACGGAAGGACGCAGTATTTT. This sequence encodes CATGKPGLEHGRTQYF. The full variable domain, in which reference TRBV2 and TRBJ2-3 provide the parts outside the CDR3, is EPEVTQTPSHQVTQMGQEVILRCVPISNHLYFYWYRQILGQKVEFLVSFYNNEISEKSEIFDDQFSVERPDGSNFTLKIRSTKLEDSAMYFCATGKPGLEHGRTQYFGPGTRLTVL.

The CDR3 coding sequence is TGTGCCAGCAGCGTAGCCCCAGCGGGGGGGCTTGGGAGGGAGACCCAGTACTTC. Protein: CASSVAPAGGLGRETQYF. The chain couples TRBV9 to TRBJ2-5; 10 bases fit TRBD2. The germline CDR1 and CDR2 sequences are SGDLS and YYNGEE. V was clipped by 0 bases and J by 5 bases; unmatched bases: 13. The CDR3 runs to 18 residues.

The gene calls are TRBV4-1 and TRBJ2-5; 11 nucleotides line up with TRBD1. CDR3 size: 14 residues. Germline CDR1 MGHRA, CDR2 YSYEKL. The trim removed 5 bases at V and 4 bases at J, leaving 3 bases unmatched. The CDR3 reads CASSSGQGGETQYF. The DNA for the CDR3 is TGCGCCAGCAGCTCGGGACAGGGGGGAGAGACCCAGTACTTC.

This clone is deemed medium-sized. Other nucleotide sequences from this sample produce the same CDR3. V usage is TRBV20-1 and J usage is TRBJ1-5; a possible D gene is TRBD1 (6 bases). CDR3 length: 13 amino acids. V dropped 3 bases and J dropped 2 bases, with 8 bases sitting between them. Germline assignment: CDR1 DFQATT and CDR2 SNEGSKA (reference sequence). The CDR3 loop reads CSASPGGNQPQHF. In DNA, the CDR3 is TGCAGTGCTAGTCCAGGGGGCAATCAGCCCCAGCATTTT.

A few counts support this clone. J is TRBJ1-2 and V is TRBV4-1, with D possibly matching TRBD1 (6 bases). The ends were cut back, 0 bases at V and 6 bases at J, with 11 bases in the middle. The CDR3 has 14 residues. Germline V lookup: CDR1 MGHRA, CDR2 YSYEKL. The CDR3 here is CASSQDKQGDGYTF. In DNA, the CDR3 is TGCGCCAGCAGCCAAGATAAACAGGGAGATGGCTACACCTTC.

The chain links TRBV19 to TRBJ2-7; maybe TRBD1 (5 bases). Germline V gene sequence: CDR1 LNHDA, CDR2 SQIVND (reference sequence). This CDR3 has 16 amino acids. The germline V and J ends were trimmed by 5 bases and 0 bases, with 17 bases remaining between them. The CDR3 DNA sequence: TGTGCCAGTAGTGGGAATAGGGGCGGTTTCTCCTACGAGCAGTACTTC. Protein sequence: CASSGNRGGFSYEQYF.

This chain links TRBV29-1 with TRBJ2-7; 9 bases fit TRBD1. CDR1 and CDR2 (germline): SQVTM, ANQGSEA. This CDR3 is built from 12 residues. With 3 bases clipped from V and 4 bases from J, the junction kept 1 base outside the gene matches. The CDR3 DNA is TGCAGCGTTGACGGGACAGGGTACGAGCAGTACTTC. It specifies CSVDGTGYEQYF.

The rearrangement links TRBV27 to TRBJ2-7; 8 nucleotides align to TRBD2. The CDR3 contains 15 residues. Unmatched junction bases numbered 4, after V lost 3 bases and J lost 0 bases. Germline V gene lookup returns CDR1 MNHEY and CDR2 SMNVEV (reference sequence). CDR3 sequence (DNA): TGTGCCAGCAGTTTCAGACTAGCGAGCTCCTACGAGCAGTACTTC. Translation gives CASSFRLASSYEQYF.

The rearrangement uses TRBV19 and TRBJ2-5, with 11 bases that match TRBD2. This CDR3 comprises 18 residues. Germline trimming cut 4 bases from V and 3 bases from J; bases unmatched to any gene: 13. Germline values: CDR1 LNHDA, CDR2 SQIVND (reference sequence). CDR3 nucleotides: TGTGCCAGTAGTACGCATAGCCTGGGACTAGCGGAGAAAGAGACCCAGTACTTC. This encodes CASSTHSLGLAEKETQYF.

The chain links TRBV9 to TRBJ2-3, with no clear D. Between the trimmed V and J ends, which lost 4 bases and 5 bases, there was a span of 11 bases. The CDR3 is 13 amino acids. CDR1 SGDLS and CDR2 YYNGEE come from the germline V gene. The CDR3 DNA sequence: TGTGCCAGCAGCTTGCTCTTCGGAGATACGCAGTATTTT. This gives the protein CASSLLFGDTQYF.

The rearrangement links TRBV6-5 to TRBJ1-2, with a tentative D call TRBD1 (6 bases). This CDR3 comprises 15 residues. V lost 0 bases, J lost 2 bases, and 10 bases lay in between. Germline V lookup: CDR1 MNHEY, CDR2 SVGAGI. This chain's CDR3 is CASSYSWQGNYGYTF. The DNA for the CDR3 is TGTGCCAGCAGTTACTCCTGGCAGGGGAACTATGGCTACACCTTC.

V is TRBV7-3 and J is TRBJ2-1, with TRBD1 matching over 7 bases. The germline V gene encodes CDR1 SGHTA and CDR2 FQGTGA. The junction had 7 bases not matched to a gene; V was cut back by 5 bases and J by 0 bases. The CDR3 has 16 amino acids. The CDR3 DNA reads TGTGCCAGCAGCATCACAGGGGCTAGCTCCTACAATGAGCAGTTCTTC. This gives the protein CASSITGASSYNEQFF. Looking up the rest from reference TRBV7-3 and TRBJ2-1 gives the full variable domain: GAGVSQTPSNKVTEKGKYVELRCDPISGHTALYWYRQSLGQGPEFLIYFQGTGAADDSGLPNDRFFAVRPEGSVSTLKIQRTERGDSAVYLCASSITGASSYNEQFFGPGTRLTVL.

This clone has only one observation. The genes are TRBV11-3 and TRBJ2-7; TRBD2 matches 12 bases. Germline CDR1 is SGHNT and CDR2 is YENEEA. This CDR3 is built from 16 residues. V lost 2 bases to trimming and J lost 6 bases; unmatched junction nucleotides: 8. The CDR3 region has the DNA TGTGCCAGCAGCTTAAAACCTAGCGGGGGGGCCGGCGAGCAGTACGTC. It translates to CASSLKPSGGAGEQYV.